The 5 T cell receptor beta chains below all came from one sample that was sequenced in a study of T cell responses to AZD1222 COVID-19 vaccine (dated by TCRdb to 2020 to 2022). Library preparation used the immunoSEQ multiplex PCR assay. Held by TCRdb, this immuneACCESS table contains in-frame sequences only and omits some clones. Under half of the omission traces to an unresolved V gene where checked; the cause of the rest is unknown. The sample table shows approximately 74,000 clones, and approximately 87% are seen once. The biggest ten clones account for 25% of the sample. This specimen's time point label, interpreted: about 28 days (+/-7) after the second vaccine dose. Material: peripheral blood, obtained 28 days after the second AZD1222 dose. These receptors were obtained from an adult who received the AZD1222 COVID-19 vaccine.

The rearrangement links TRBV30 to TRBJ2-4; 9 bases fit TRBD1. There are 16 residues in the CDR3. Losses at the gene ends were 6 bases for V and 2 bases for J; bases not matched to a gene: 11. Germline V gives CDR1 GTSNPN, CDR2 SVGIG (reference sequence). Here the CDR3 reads CACLPGQGFSKNIQYF. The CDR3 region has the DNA TGTGCCTGCTTGCCGGGACAGGGATTTTCCAAAAACATTCAGTACTTC.

As DNA, the CDR3 is TGTGCCAGTACTACGGGACAGGGCACTGAAGCTTTCTTT. This encodes CASTTGQGTEAFF. The chain is built from TRBV27 and TRBJ1-1, with 9 positions matching TRBD1. V shed 9 bases, J shed 4 bases, and the junction held 6 bases outside the gene matches. The CDR3 extends over 13 amino acids. Germline V gene data show CDR1 as MNHEY and CDR2 as SMNVEV (reference sequence).

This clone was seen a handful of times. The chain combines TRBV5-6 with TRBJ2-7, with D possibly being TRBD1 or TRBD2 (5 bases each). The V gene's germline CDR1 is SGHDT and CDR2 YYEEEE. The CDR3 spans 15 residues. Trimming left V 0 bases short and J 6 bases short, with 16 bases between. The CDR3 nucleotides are TGTGCCAGCAGCTTGGAGGGCAGGGAGATTCGCGAGCAGTACTTC. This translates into CASSLEGREIREQYF.

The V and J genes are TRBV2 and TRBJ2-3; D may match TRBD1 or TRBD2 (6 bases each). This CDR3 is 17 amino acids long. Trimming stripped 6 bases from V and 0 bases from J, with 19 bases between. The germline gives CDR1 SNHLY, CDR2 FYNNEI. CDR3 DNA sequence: TGTGCCAGCAGCATAAGGTTGGGGGGCCAAAGCACAGATACGCAGTATTTT. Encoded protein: CASSIRLGGQSTDTQYF.

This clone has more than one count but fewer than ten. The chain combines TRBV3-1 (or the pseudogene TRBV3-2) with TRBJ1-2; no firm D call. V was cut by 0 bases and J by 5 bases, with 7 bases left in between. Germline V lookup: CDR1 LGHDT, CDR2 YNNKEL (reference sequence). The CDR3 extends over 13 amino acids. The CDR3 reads CASSQDPLYGYTF. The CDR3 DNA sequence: TGTGCCAGCAGCCAAGATCCGCTTTATGGCTACACCTTC.